The 21 T cell receptor beta chains presented below share a single source sample, sequenced in a study of T cell repertoires in cytomegalovirus infection. TCRdb passed the reads through MiXCR, listing each CDR3 protein once. The data show a few hundred thousand distinct CDR3 sequences, with approximately 15% seen just once and about 45% held by the top ten. The material sequenced was CD8+ T cells from PBMCs. The receptors here all came from a human donor in good health (CMV status not recorded). Some clones in this sample may be carry-over from other donors' samples.

This clonotype was counted a few times. V usage is TRBV28 and J usage is TRBJ2-1; D may be TRBD1 or TRBD2 (9 bases each). Deletions cut 6 bases from V and 0 bases from J, with 30 bases between. The CDR3 runs 21 residues. The germline CDR1 and CDR2 sequences are MDHEN and SYDVKM. CDR3 nucleotide sequence: TGTGCCAGCAGCCACAGGGGGCGGGTAGCGGGGGTTAGAAGCTCCTACAATGAGCAGTTCTTC. Translating gives CASSHRGRVAGVRSSYNEQFF.

This sequence joins TRBV29-1 and TRBJ2-1; unclear D gene. The CDR3 loop spans 13 amino acids. In germline, CDR1 is SQVTM, CDR2 ANQGSEA. Trimming cost V 5 bases and J 6 bases, with 14 bases left between them. This CDR3 is CSVLDPPLNEQFF. The CDR3 nucleotides read TGCAGCGTTTTGGATCCTCCCCTCAATGAGCAGTTCTTC.

This clonotype was counted between two and nine times. The rearrangement uses TRBV19 and TRBJ2-5, with D perhaps TRBD1 or TRBD2 (5 bases each). The V gene lost 3 bases and the J gene lost 1 base, with 12 bases spanning the gap. The germline gives CDR1 LNHDA, CDR2 SQIVND (reference sequence). The CDR3 extends over 15 amino acids. CDR3 DNA sequence: TGTGCCAGTAGTATCGGGGCTTACTTCCAAGAGACCCAGTACTTC. Translating it yields CASSIGAYFQETQYF. Based on the CDR3 plus reference TRBV19 and TRBJ2-5, the full variable domain is DGGITQSPKYLFRKEGQNVTLSCEQNLNHDAMYWYRQDPGQGLRLIYYSQIVNDFQKGDIAEGYSVSREKKESFPLTVTSAQKNPTAFYLCASSIGAYFQETQYFGPGTRLLVL.

This clonotype was counted a few times. The J gene is TRBJ1-4, the V gene TRBV13; D is uncertain. V was trimmed by 6 bases and J by 10 bases, leaving 18 bases between them. This CDR3 has 14 amino acids. Germline values: CDR1 PRHDT, CDR2 FYEKMQ (reference sequence). This CDR3 reads CASSSSLAAGKLFF. The CDR3, as DNA: TGTGCCAGCAGTTCCTCCCTCGCCGCTGGAAAACTGTTTTTT.

This clonotype has only a few counts. The genes are TRBV2 and TRBJ2-2, with a tentative D call TRBD1 (6 bases). This CDR3 region has 19 residues. In germline, CDR1 is SNHLY, CDR2 FYNNEI. Trimming removed 4 bases from V and 0 bases from J, with 21 bases in between. For the CDR3, the DNA is TGTGCCAGCAGTGCACCGACAGGAGATTTCCGACCGAACACCGGGGAGCTGTTTTTT. It translates to CASSAPTGDFRPNTGELFF.

There are a few counts of this clonotype. J is TRBJ2-5 and V is TRBV6-9; perhaps TRBD2 as D (6 bases). The V gene lost 3 bases and the J gene lost 2 bases, with 13 bases spanning the gap. CDR3 length: 15 amino acids. Germline V gene sequence: CDR1 MNHGY, CDR2 SVAAGI. This CDR3 is CASSYPSGEQETQYF. As DNA, the CDR3 is TGTGCCAGCAGTTACCCCTCGGGGGAACAAGAGACCCAGTACTTC.

Regarding this clonotype: A much bigger clone sits one base away, suggesting this may be a read error. CDR3 DNA: TGTGCCAGCAGCTATCTATTAGCGGAGGGCCCCTCCGCTACGCAGTATTTT. It translates to CASSYLLAEGPSATQYF. The chain links TRBV7-2 to TRBJ2-3, with D perhaps TRBD2 (6 bases). CDR3 length: 17 residues. CDR1 and CDR2 (germline): SGHTA, FQGNSA. V was clipped by 4 bases and J by 8 bases, with 25 bases between them.

This clonotype occurred many times. V and J are TRBV28 and TRBJ2-7; the D is unclear. The CDR3 spans 12 residues. The V end lost 5 bases, the J end lost 3 bases, and 8 bases lay between the germline ends. Germline CDR1 MDHEN, CDR2 SYDVKM. The CDR3 DNA reads TGTGCCAGCAGTAGGCCTCTCTACGAGCAGTACTTC. Its translation: CASSRPLYEQYF.

The CDR3: CASSPEDFAGYEQYF. CDR3 nucleotides: TGTGCCAGCAGCCCCGAGGACTTCGCGGGGTACGAGCAGTACTTC. The rearrangement links TRBV7-4 to TRBJ2-7, with a tentative D call TRBD2 (6 bases). The CDR3 extends over 15 amino acids. With 5 bases removed from V and 4 bases from J, the gap between germline ends came to 18 bases. Germline V gene sequence: CDR1 SGHVT, CDR2 SQSDAQ.

The sample holds a few counts of this clonotype. The V gene is TRBV11-2, the J gene TRBJ2-1; D may be TRBD1 or TRBD2 (5 bases each). Trimming pared 5 bases from V and 0 bases from J, leaving 14 bases between. Germline V gene data show CDR1 as SGHAT and CDR2 as FQNNGV. The CDR3 is 16 amino acids. CDR3 sequence reads: CASSRDPMSSYNEQFF. Here the CDR3 DNA reads TGTGCCAGCAGCCGGGACCCGATGAGCTCCTACAATGAGCAGTTCTTC.

For the CDR3, the DNA is TGTGCCAGCAGTTACAACGTGCAGGCTGAGCAGTTCTTC. This encodes CASSYNVQAEQFF. The rearrangement joins TRBV6-2 or TRBV6-3 to TRBJ2-1; D is uncertain. This CDR3 region has 13 residues. Germline CDR1 MNHEY, CDR2 SVGEGT. V lost 2 bases, J lost 9 bases, and 11 bases lay in between.

This clonotype has ten or more counts. The chain carries TRBV6-5 and TRBJ1-1; no firm D call. Germline V gene lookup returns CDR1 MNHEY and CDR2 SVGAGI. The V end was cut by 2 bases, the J end by 3 bases, with 7 bases between. This CDR3 has 13 amino acids. Written as DNA, the CDR3 is TGTGCCAGCAGTTACGGCACCGACACTGAAGCTTTCTTT. Its translation is CASSYGTDTEAFF.

The chain uses TRBV19 and TRBJ1-5, with D uncertain. The V gene's germline CDR1 is LNHDA and CDR2 SQIVND (reference sequence). The CDR3 totals 15 residues. V lost 3 bases and J lost 1, with 10 bases in between. CDR3 sequence reads: CASSIVGRSNQPQHF. CDR3 coding DNA: TGTGCCAGTAGTATCGTAGGGAGAAGCAATCAGCCCCAGCATTTT.

This clonotype was observed a few times. This chain joins TRBV19 and TRBJ1-5; D call uncertain. Trimming took 8 bases from V and 5 from J, leaving 13 bases between them. Germline values: CDR1 LNHDA, CDR2 SQIVND (reference sequence). The CDR3 covers 13 residues. As DNA, the CDR3 is TGTGCCAGTCAACCTGAAGGGCATCAGCCCCAGCATTTT. This codes for CASQPEGHQPQHF.

This clonotype was recorded at least ten times. This rearrangement joins TRBV27 to TRBJ1-6, with D maybe TRBD1 (6 bases). Germline CDR1 and CDR2: MNHEY and SMNVEV (reference sequence). The CDR3 is made up of 17 amino acids. V was trimmed by 5 bases and J by 4 bases, leaving 18 bases between them. The CDR3 DNA reads TGTGCCAGCAGTCACAATACAGGGATTCTTTATAATTCACCCCTCCACTTT. Translation gives CASSHNTGILYNSPLHF.

The CDR3 sequence is CASSIMMNTEAFF. As DNA, the CDR3 is TGTGCCAGTAGTATCATGATGAACACTGAAGCTTTCTTT. The chain couples TRBV19 to TRBJ1-1; D gene ambiguous. Deletions cut 3 bases from V and 0 bases from J, with 5 bases between. The CDR3 length is 13 residues. CDR1 is LNHDA and CDR2 is SQIVND in the germline V gene (reference sequence).

Worth noting for this clonotype: A single base separates this from a much larger clone, so it may be a read error. The chain has TRBV7-1 and TRBJ2-7; the D is unclear. TRBV7-1 is an open reading frame, and its role is uncertain. This CDR3 region has 12 residues. The CDR3 DNA is TGTACCAGCAGCTCCGGAAACTCCGAGCAGTACTTC. It encodes CTSSSGNSEQYF.

The V call is TRBV20-1, the J call TRBJ2-7, with 10 nucleotides matching TRBD1. CDR3 length: 14 amino acids. Germline V gene data show CDR1 as DFQATT and CDR2 as SNEGSKA (reference sequence). Trimming cost V 5 bases and J 0 bases; bases outside gene matches: 4. The CDR3 DNA reads as TGCAGTGCTGAGGGACAGGGGAGCTCCTACGAGCAGTACTTC. This gives the protein CSAEGQGSSYEQYF.

Only one count was recorded for this clonotype. The rearrangement uses TRBV15 and TRBJ2-7, with D possibly matching TRBD2 (6 bases). The CDR3 extends over 14 amino acids. CDR1 and CDR2 (germline): LNHNV, YYDKDF (reference sequence). V gave up 4 bases and J gave up 2 bases, with 12 bases separating them. The CDR3 DNA sequence: TGTGCCACCAGCAAGGGCGGGGCGACCTACGAGCAGTACTTC. Its translation is CATSKGGATYEQYF.

This clonotype turned up a few times. The chain combines TRBV19 with TRBJ2-1, with D uncertain. In germline, CDR1 is LNHDA, CDR2 SQIVND (reference sequence). Deletions cut 3 bases from V and 2 bases from J, with 8 bases between. The length of the CDR3 is 14 residues. CDR3 loop: CASSIDHPYNEQFF. Here the CDR3 DNA reads TGTGCCAGTAGTATCGACCATCCCTACAATGAGCAGTTCTTC.

This clonotype was detected ten times or more. V gene TRBV7-6 combines with J gene TRBJ2-7; 8 bases are a match to TRBD1. The germline gives CDR1 SGHVS, CDR2 FNYEAQ. CDR3 size: 14 residues. Unmatched junction bases numbered 3, after V lost 2 bases and J lost 3 bases. The CDR3 DNA reads as TGTGCCAGCAGCTTACGGACAGGGAACTACGAGCAGTACTTC. The encoded protein is CASSLRTGNYEQYF.